These 16 T cell receptor beta chains were sequenced from one sample in a study of T cells in Graves' hyperthyroidism and ophthalmopathy. It was RNA transcripts that yielded the amplified TCR beta CDR3 regions. The HTBI set primed first-round TCR CDR3 RT-PCR. From the multiplex PCR reads, TCRdb called clonotypes with MiXCR, one entry per CDR3 protein. The data contain 540,000 or so distinct CDR3 sequences, around 45% of them seen just once; the ten biggest clones take up under 20%. Sequencing input: peripheral blood or thyroid tissue (not recorded which). These receptors all stem from an adult woman with Graves' disease, either hyperthyroidism or ophthalmopathy (not recorded which).

About this clonotype: Here the CDR3 omits its conserved ending phenylalanine or tryptophan, so a read error is the likely source. It is unclear where the CDR3 begins or ends on the DNA, so no DNA is shown, and the CDR3 is as TCRdb lists it. This chain links TRBV20-1 with TRBJ1-3. The CDR3 is 9 residues long, ends included. The germline V gene encodes CDR1 DFQATT and CDR2 SNEGSKA (reference sequence). The CDR3 reads CSAILAANT.

This clonotype was picked up a small number of times. This chain connects TRBV15 to TRBJ2-3; the D is unclear. The CDR3 sequence is 15 residues long. V lost 0 bases, J lost 1 base, and 8 bases lay in between. Looked up from germline, CDR1 is LNHNV and CDR2 is YYDKDF (reference sequence). The CDR3 DNA reads as TGTGCCACCAGCAGAGATCGGGCCCGCACAGATACGCAGTATTTT. The encoded protein is CATSRDRARTDTQYF.

The V call is TRBV2, the J call TRBJ1-1; 9 positions match TRBD1. Germline V lookup: CDR1 SNHLY, CDR2 FYNNEI. The CDR3 has 18 amino acids. Trimming took 4 bases from V and 3 from J; bases not matched to a gene: 15. CDR3 protein: CASSARGTGIRRDTEAFF. The CDR3 nucleotides are TGTGCCAGCAGTGCTAGGGGGACAGGGATCAGGAGGGACACTGAAGCTTTCTTT.

Remarks on this clonotype: One end of the junction varies from germline; a read error may be responsible. This sequence joins TRBV20-1 and TRBJ2-2, with 8 bases identical to TRBD1. This CDR3 is built from 16 residues. Germline V CDR1 and CDR2: DFQATT, SNEGSKA (reference sequence). The CDR3 nucleotides read TGCAGTGCTGATGATCAGGGGGCGACGAACACCGGGGAGCTGTACTTC. As protein: CSADDQGATNTGELYF.

This rearrangement joins TRBV7-3 to TRBJ1-2; TRBD1 is a possible D gene (5 bases). Germline V gene data show CDR1 as SGHTA and CDR2 as FQGTGA. Trimming cost V 6 bases and J 1 base, with 15 bases left between them. CDR3 length: 15 amino acids. The CDR3 DNA reads as TGTGCCAGCAGACCCGGGACTTATTTTAACTATGGCTACACCTTC. This codes for CASRPGTYFNYGYTF.

The chain employs TRBV5-1 and TRBJ2-2; D is uncertain. The CDR3 is 11 residues long. V was clipped by 4 bases and J by 8 bases, with 6 bases between them. CDR1 is SGHRS and CDR2 is YFSETQ in the germline V gene. CDR3 residues: CASSIPGELFF. The CDR3 region has the DNA TGCGCCAGCAGCATCCCGGGGGAGCTGTTTTTT.

The chain uses TRBV19 and TRBJ1-5; D is unclear. V shed 4 bases and J shed 8 bases, with 18 bases lying between them. The CDR3 is 15 residues long. CDR1 and CDR2 (germline): LNHDA, SQIVND (reference sequence). This chain's CDR3 is CASSTDDGGIEPQHF. CDR3 DNA sequence: TGTGCCAGTAGTACGGACGACGGAGGGATAGAGCCCCAGCATTTT.

The CDR3 protein is CASSPTGQGANVLTF. The DNA for the CDR3 is TGTGCCAGCAGCCCCACCGGACAGGGGGCCAACGTCCTGACTTTC. This chain links TRBV7-9 with TRBJ2-6, with D maybe TRBD1 (6 bases). The germline V and J ends were trimmed by 5 bases and 4 bases, with 12 bases remaining between them. CDR3 length equals 15 residues. Germline loops: CDR1 SEHNR, CDR2 FQNEAQ (reference sequence).

This clonotype has at least ten counts. CDR3 nucleotides: TGTGCCAGCAGGCATCTCCGGGAGGGATCCTACGAGCAGTACTTC. Translating gives CASRHLREGSYEQYF. V usage is TRBV11-2 and J usage is TRBJ2-7, with 8 bases fitting TRBD2. With V trimmed by 6 bases and J by 1 base, 8 bases remained unmatched. This CDR3 is built from 15 residues. Germline V gene data show CDR1 as SGHAT and CDR2 as FQNNGV.

This clonotype has ten or more counts. The chain couples TRBV19 to TRBJ2-2; possible D gene TRBD1, 5 bases. The CDR3 is 14 amino acids. Germline V lookup: CDR1 LNHDA, CDR2 SQIVND (reference sequence). V shed 5 bases and J shed 9 bases, with 16 bases lying between them. The CDR3: CASSSRQQARELFF. In DNA form, the CDR3 reads TGTGCCAGTAGTTCTCGACAGCAAGCCAGGGAGCTGTTTTTT.

This clonotype was detected a few times. This may arise from a read error, as a much more abundant clone is one base away. This chain uses TRBV5-1 with TRBJ2-7; possibly TRBD1 for D (5 bases). Trimming took 4 bases from V and 5 from J, leaving 16 bases between them. CDR1 and CDR2 from the germline V gene are SGHRS and YFSETQ. The CDR3 is made up of 14 amino acids. CDR3 sequence (DNA): TGCGCCAGCAGCGGGATTGAAGGGGTCGACGAGCAGTACTTC. It yields the protein CASSGIEGVDEQYF.

A remark on this clonotype: One end of the junction does not line up with germline, which may come from a read error. The chain couples TRBV10-3 to TRBJ2-7, with a weak D call TRBD2 (6 bases). The germline gives CDR1 ENHRY, CDR2 SYGVKD. The CDR3 runs to 15 residues. This CDR3 reads CASSYGTGRSYEQYF. The DNA of the CDR3 is TGTGCCAGCAGTTATGGGACTGGGCGCTCCTACGAGCAGTACTTC.

This clonotype was seen at least ten times. The chain links TRBV9 to TRBJ1-1, with a weak D call TRBD1 (5 bases). The germline gives CDR1 SGDLS, CDR2 YYNGEE. CDR3 length: 14 amino acids. Trimming took 0 bases from V and 7 from J, leaving 13 bases between them. Here the CDR3 reads CASSVVSGGNEAFF. The CDR3 coding sequence is TGTGCCAGCAGCGTAGTGAGTGGGGGAAATGAAGCTTTCTTT. Full variable domain (outside the CDR3, taken from reference TRBV9 and TRBJ1-1): DSGVTQTPKHLITATGQRVTLRCSPRSGDLSVYWYQQSLDQGLQFLIQYYNGEERAKGNILERFSAQQFPDLHSELNLSSLELGDSALYFCASSVVSGGNEAFFGQGTRLTVV.

This rearrangement joins TRBV20-1 to TRBJ1-5; no clear D. The V end lost 0 bases, the J end lost 7 bases, and 10 bases lay between the germline ends. CDR1 is DFQATT and CDR2 is SNEGSKA in the germline V gene (reference sequence). CDR3 length: 13 amino acids. This chain's CDR3 is CSARDIGIQPQHF. The CDR3 DNA reads as TGCAGTGCTAGAGATATAGGTATACAGCCCCAGCATTTT.

This clonotype was detected many times. The rearrangement links TRBV5-5 to TRBJ2-6, with D hard to call. CDR3 length: 16 residues. Trimming left V 4 bases short and J 0 bases short, with 11 bases between. The germline V gene has CDR1 SGHKS and CDR2 YYEKEE (reference sequence). CDR3 DNA sequence: TGTGCCAGCAGCGCGACCCTAAACTCTGGGGCCAACGTCCTGACTTTC. Translating gives CASSATLNSGANVLTF.

The chain recombines TRBV7-9 with TRBJ2-2; TRBD1 agrees at 9 bases. Germline trimming cut 5 bases from V and 5 bases from J; bases unmatched to any gene: 9. This CDR3 is 16 amino acids long. Germline values: CDR1 SEHNR, CDR2 FQNEAQ (reference sequence). The CDR3 region has the DNA TGTGCCAGCAGCCACCTTAGGGACAGGGTGACCGGGGAGCTGTTTTTT. As protein: CASSHLRDRVTGELFF. Together with reference TRBV7-9 and TRBJ2-2, the CDR3 gives the full variable domain: DTGVSQNPRHKITKRGQNVTFRCDPISEHNRLYWYRQTLGQGPEFLTYFQNEAQLEKSRLLSDRFSAERPKGSFSTLEIQRTEQGDSAMYLCASSHLRDRVTGELFFGEGSRLTVL.